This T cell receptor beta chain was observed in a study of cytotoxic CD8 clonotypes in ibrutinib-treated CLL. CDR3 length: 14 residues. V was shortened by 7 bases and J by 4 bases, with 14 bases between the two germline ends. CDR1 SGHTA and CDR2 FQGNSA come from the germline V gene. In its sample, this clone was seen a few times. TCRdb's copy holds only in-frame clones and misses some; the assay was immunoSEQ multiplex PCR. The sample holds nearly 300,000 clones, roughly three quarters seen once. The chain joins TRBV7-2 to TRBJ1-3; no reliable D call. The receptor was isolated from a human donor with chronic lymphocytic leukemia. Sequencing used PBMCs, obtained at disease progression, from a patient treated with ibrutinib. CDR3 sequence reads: CASTYSGIGNTIYF. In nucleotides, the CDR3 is TGTGCCAGCACCTATTCTGGGATCGGAAACACCATATATTTT.